The subject of this entry is one T cell receptor beta chain. What it recognizes is unknown. Cultured CD4+ T cells had their DNA profiled by the Oncomine TCR Beta short-read assay. TCRdb used MiXCR to reprocess the PCR reads, holding one entry per CDR3 protein. The sample consists of approximately 19,000 distinct CDR3 sequences, roughly two fifths of them appearing once. The CDR3 has 14 amino acids. Germline V CDR1 and CDR2: SGHVS, FQNEAQ. The V gene lost 3 bases and the J gene lost 2 bases, with 10 bases spanning the gap. These data come from a study of vaccination and CD4 T cells after COVID-19. Study-wide results and limits: A nonsignificant rise from roughly 21 to 40 was seen in the median number of SARS-CoV-2-reactive clonotypes. The study sampled relatively few convalescent patients and omitted early post-infection timepoints.

The treatment denotes: approximately 11-day PBMC culture with coronavirus spike peptide pools or control peptides (ViraFEST assay). Positivity by PCR occurred from March to December 2020, a period that predated US Alpha, Beta and Delta variants. The sample consisted of CD4+ T cells from blood, cultured in vitro, taken after SARS-CoV-2 vaccination. This chain links TRBV7-8 with TRBJ1-2; tentatively, D is TRBD1 (5 bases). The source of this sequence is a human donor who had recovered from COVID-19. CDR3 loop: CASSLGPSNYGYTF. CDR3 DNA sequence: TGTGCCAGCAGCTTGGGACCGAGCAACTATGGCTACACCTTC.